A few counts support the clone carrying this T cell receptor beta chain. Its antigen is unidentified. These data originate in a study of CD8 T cells in ankylosing spondylitis. Broader study findings: Apparently characteristic of ankylosing spondylitis blood was a TCR beta motif (roughly 8 highly homologous variants). Disease-associated clones were CD8+ and fairly uncommon in peripheral blood.

MiXCR was run by TCRdb on the 5' RACE reads, yielding one entry per CDR3 protein. The sample includes under 450,000 distinct CDR3 sequences, roughly 20% of them seen just once. The V gene's germline CDR1 is DFQATT and CDR2 SNEGSKA (reference sequence). Trimming removed 0 bases from V and 4 bases from J, with 19 bases in between. The CDR3 contains 17 residues. Sequencing was done on a sample of blood, either unsorted or a sorted T cell fraction (not recorded which). This receptor was obtained from a male donor with ankylosing spondylitis or in good health (not recorded which). J is TRBJ1-3 and V is TRBV20-1; possibly TRBD1 for D (6 bases). DNA of the CDR3: TGCAGTGCTAGAGATAGGGACAACCTCGGACCAGGAAACACCATATATTTT. It is translated as CSARDRDNLGPGNTIYF.